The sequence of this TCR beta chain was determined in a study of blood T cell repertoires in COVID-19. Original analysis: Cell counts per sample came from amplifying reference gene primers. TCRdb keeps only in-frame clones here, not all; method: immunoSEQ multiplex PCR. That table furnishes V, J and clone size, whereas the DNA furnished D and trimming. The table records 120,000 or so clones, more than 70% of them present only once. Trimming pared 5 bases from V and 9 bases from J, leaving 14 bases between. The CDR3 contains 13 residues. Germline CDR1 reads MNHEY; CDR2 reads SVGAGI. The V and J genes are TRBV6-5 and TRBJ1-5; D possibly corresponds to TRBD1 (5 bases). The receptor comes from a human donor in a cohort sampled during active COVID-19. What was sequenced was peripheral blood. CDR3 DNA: TGTGCCAGCAGTCTCCAGGAGGGGAGGCCCCAGCATTTT. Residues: CASSLQEGRPQHF.